These 20 T cell receptor beta chains were sequenced from one sample in a study of T cell responses to AZD1222 COVID-19 vaccine. Clones were read by immunoSEQ multiplex PCR, and TCRdb kept only the in-frame ones, dropping some. Of over 90,000 clones in the sample, 70% to 90% were seen once. Specimen: peripheral blood, collected 28 days after the second AZD1222 dose. These receptors were obtained from an adult who received the AZD1222 COVID-19 vaccine.

The V and J genes are TRBV5-1 and TRBJ2-1; the match to TRBD2 covers 9 bases. The CDR3 extends over 17 amino acids. Germline V gene sequence: CDR1 SGHRS, CDR2 YFSETQ. The trim removed 4 bases at V and 0 bases at J, leaving 8 bases unmatched. CDR3 residues: CASSLSQLAGSYNEQFF. CDR3 DNA sequence: TGCGCCAGCAGCCTGAGCCAACTAGCGGGCTCCTACAATGAGCAGTTCTTC.

This clone was detected a few times. The J gene is TRBJ1-1, the V gene TRBV5-1, with no clear D. Trimming stripped 4 bases from V and 1 base from J, with 14 bases between. The CDR3 spans 15 residues. Germline V CDR1 and CDR2: SGHRS, YFSETQ. The CDR3: CASSLREGGNTEAFF. CDR3 sequence (DNA): TGCGCCAGCAGCCTCCGGGAGGGAGGGAACACTGAAGCTTTCTTT.

The chain is built from TRBV28 and TRBJ1-2; 7 nucleotides line up with TRBD1. Germline values: CDR1 MDHEN, CDR2 SYDVKM. The CDR3 spans 12 residues. V lost 10 bases to trimming and J lost 4 bases; unmatched junction nucleotides: 6. In DNA, the CDR3 is TGTGCCACCAAGCGGGACAGCTATGGCTACACCTTC. Translation gives CATKRDSYGYTF.

The sample holds one count of this clone. V and J are TRBV2 and TRBJ1-2; D is unresolved. Germline CDR1 SNHLY, CDR2 FYNNEI. The CDR3 loop spans 11 amino acids. V was trimmed by 5 bases and J by 8 bases, leaving 9 bases between them. The CDR3 reads CASSPLGGYTF. The CDR3 DNA follows: TGTGCCAGCAGTCCGCTTGGGGGCTACACCTTC.

The chain joins TRBV5-1 to TRBJ1-2; D gene ambiguous. Trimming took off 4 bases at V and 6 bases at J, with 16 bases between the two ends. This CDR3 comprises 14 residues. Germline CDR1 and CDR2: SGHRS and YFSETQ. The CDR3 spells CASSVRYWENGYTF. Written as DNA, the CDR3 is TGCGCCAGCAGCGTTCGTTATTGGGAAAATGGCTACACCTTC.

This chain connects TRBV3-1 (or the pseudogene TRBV3-2) to TRBJ1-4; D unclear. The CDR3 contains 15 residues. Looked up from germline, CDR1 is LGHDT and CDR2 is YNNKEL (reference sequence). V was pared by 0 bases and J by 8 bases, with 13 bases between. The CDR3 region is CASSQDNGWEEKLFF. CDR3 coding DNA: TGTGCCAGCAGCCAAGATAACGGTTGGGAGGAAAAACTGTTTTTT.

The rearrangement joins TRBV6-5 to TRBJ2-7; either TRBD1 or TRBD2 may supply D (5 bases each). This CDR3 region has 14 residues. Trimming shortened V by 2 bases and J by 7 bases, and 15 bases separated the two germline ends. Germline V gene lookup returns CDR1 MNHEY and CDR2 SVGAGI. CDR3 loop: CASSYVGAVGEQYF. The DNA for the CDR3 is TGTGCCAGCAGTTACGTCGGGGCTGTAGGGGAGCAGTACTTC.

This clone was seen a single time. The chain couples TRBV6-5 to TRBJ1-2, with D possibly matching TRBD1 (6 bases). The germline V and J ends were trimmed by 5 bases and 4 bases, with 17 bases remaining between them. Looked up from germline, CDR1 is MNHEY and CDR2 is SVGAGI. The CDR3 is 15 amino acids. CDR3 sequence: CASSPTTGTSYGYTF. As DNA, the CDR3 is TGTGCCAGCAGTCCAACAACCGGGACATCCTATGGCTACACCTTC.

This clone was found a few times. The rearrangement links TRBV18 to TRBJ1-3; D remains ambiguous. Trimming shortened V by 3 bases and J by 2 bases, and 8 bases separated the two germline ends. The germline gives CDR1 KGHSH, CDR2 LQKENI. This CDR3 region has 14 residues. The CDR3 sequence is CASSPPGTGNTIYF. The CDR3 region has the DNA TGTGCCAGCTCACCCCCGGGGACTGGAAACACCATATATTTT.

V usage is TRBV27 and J usage is TRBJ2-1; 10 positions match TRBD1. Germline V gene lookup returns CDR1 MNHEY and CDR2 SMNVEV (reference sequence). The J segment lost 8 bases and the V segment lost 4 bases, leaving 2 bases of the junction unmatched. This CDR3 is 13 amino acids long. CDR3 sequence (DNA): TGTGCCAGCAGTTGGACAGGGGGGCATGAGCAGTTCTTC. This codes for CASSWTGGHEQFF.

V usage is TRBV28 and J usage is TRBJ2-1; no definite D call. This CDR3 comprises 16 residues. Trimming shortened V by 6 bases and J by 0 bases, and 15 bases separated the two germline ends. Germline-derived CDR1 and CDR2 are MDHEN and SYDVKM. The CDR3: CASSTPEVSSYNEQFF. The CDR3 DNA reads as TGTGCCAGCAGCACCCCCGAGGTTAGCTCCTACAATGAGCAGTTCTTC.

This chain links TRBV3-1 (or the pseudogene TRBV3-2) with TRBJ2-7, with unresolved D. The CDR3 contains 14 residues. Trimming cost V 1 base and J 3 bases, with 10 bases left between them. Germline V gene sequence: CDR1 LGHDT, CDR2 YNNKEL (reference sequence). The CDR3 sequence is CASSQAQAYYEQYF. Written as DNA, the CDR3 is TGTGCCAGCAGCCAAGCCCAGGCGTACTACGAGCAGTACTTC.

V usage is TRBV7-6 and J usage is TRBJ1-4; the D gene is possibly TRBD1 (5 bases). Germline assignment: CDR1 SGHVS and CDR2 FNYEAQ. Trimming removed 1 base from V and 6 bases from J, with 9 bases in between. The CDR3 length is 14 residues. The CDR3 sequence: CASSLGRDHEKLFF. In nucleotides, the CDR3 is TGTGCCAGCAGCTTAGGCAGGGATCATGAAAAACTGTTTTTT.

V is TRBV7-2 and J is TRBJ1-5; 7 nucleotides line up with TRBD1. The CDR3 runs 15 residues. Germline-derived CDR1 and CDR2 are SGHTA and FQGNSA. After removal of 1 base from V and 4 bases from J, the junction contained 4 bases not matched to a gene. CDR3 nucleotide sequence: TGTGCCAGCAGCTTAGAGGCCAGGGGGAATCAGCCCCAGCATTTT. Translating it yields CASSLEARGNQPQHF.

Comments on this clone: Other DNA sequences in this sample translate to the same CDR3. The V gene is TRBV7-2, the J gene TRBJ1-2, with D tentatively TRBD1 (5 bases). The V end lost 5 bases, the J end lost 8 bases, and 18 bases lay between the germline ends. Germline CDR1 and CDR2: SGHTA and FQGNSA. This CDR3 region has 14 residues. The CDR3, as DNA: TGTGCCAGCAGCCCATACGGGACGGGGTACGGCTACACCTTC. It yields the protein CASSPYGTGYGYTF.

V gene TRBV7-6 combines with J gene TRBJ1-4, with D maybe TRBD1 (6 bases). CDR1 and CDR2 (germline): SGHVS, FNYEAQ. Between the trimmed V and J ends, which lost 11 bases and 3 bases, there was a span of 10 bases. The CDR3 has 12 residues. The chain's CDR3 is CAPGESNEKLFF. The DNA for the CDR3 is TGTGCCCCAGGGGAGTCTAATGAAAAACTGTTTTTT.

The chain has TRBV5-4 and TRBJ2-1; TRBD2 agrees at 11 bases. CDR1 is SGHNT and CDR2 is YYREEE in the germline V gene (reference sequence). The CDR3 contains 15 residues. With 4 bases clipped from V and 6 bases from J, the junction kept 6 bases outside the gene matches. The CDR3 sequence is CASSRSGRGVNEQFF. The CDR3 DNA follows: TGTGCCAGCAGCCGTAGCGGGAGGGGAGTCAATGAGCAGTTCTTC.

The chain joins TRBV12-5 to TRBJ2-7; D not certain. This CDR3 is 12 amino acids long. V was trimmed by 6 bases and J by 3 bases, leaving 9 bases between them. Germline assignment: CDR1 LGHNT and CDR2 FRNRAP. The DNA of the CDR3 is TGTGCTAGTGGACCCGACAACTACGAGCAGTACTTC. It yields the protein CASGPDNYEQYF.

The chain joins TRBV2 to TRBJ1-5, with 7 bases aligning to TRBD1. Germline values: CDR1 SNHLY, CDR2 FYNNEI. The V segment lost 6 bases and the J segment 4 bases; nucleotides outside the gene matches: 6. This CDR3 is 14 amino acids long. CDR3 sequence reads: CASSTEGQNQPQHF. CDR3 bases: TGTGCCAGCAGCACTGAGGGACAGAATCAGCCCCAGCATTTT.

This clone has a single count. V and J are TRBV13 and TRBJ1-4; possibly TRBD1 for D (5 bases). The CDR3 runs to 14 residues. Trimming left V 6 bases short and J 4 bases short, with 12 bases between. Germline lookup yields CDR1 PRHDT and CDR2 FYEKMQ (reference sequence). For the CDR3, the DNA is TGTGCCAGCAGTTCAGCGGGACTTAATGAAAAACTGTTTTTT. Encoded protein: CASSSAGLNEKLFF.